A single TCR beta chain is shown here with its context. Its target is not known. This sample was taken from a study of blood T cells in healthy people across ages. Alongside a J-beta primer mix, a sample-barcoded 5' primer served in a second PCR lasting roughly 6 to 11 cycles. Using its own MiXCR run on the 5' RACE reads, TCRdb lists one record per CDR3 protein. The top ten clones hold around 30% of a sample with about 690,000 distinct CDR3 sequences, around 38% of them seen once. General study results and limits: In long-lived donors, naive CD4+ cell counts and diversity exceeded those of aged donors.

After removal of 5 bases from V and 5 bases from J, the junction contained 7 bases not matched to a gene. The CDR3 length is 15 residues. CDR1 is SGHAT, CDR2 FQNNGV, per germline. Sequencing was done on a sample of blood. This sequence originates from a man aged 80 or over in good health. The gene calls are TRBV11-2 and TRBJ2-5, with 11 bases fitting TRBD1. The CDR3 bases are TGTGCCAGCAGCCCCACGGGGACAGGGGGGGAGACCCAGTACTTC. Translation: CASSPTGTGGETQYF.